This passage covers 16 T cell receptor beta chains from one sample sequenced in a study of identical twins. TCRdb called the 5' RACE reads again in MiXCR, with one record for every CDR3 protein. Among roughly 1,500,000 distinct CDR3 sequences listed, less than 40% were seen once. Specimen: cord blood. These receptors were collected from a newborn girl in good health.

This chain links TRBV20-1 with TRBJ1-5; D possibly corresponds to TRBD1 (5 bases). Germline values: CDR1 DFQATT, CDR2 SNEGSKA (reference sequence). Trimming shortened V by 4 bases and J by 3 bases, and 34 bases separated the two germline ends. This CDR3 contains 21 residues. As DNA, the CDR3 is TGCAGTGCTATCTCCCGATTTTTCCTTGGGGGGTACCGAAGTTTCAATCAGCCCCAGCATTTT. Protein sequence: CSAISRFFLGGYRSFNQPQHF.

The sample holds a few counts of this clonotype. The rearrangement links TRBV3-1 to TRBJ1-6; possibly TRBD1 for D (6 bases). V dropped 2 bases and J dropped 7 bases, with 21 bases sitting between them. Germline lookup yields CDR1 LGHDT and CDR2 YNNKEL (reference sequence). The CDR3 covers 18 residues. Here the CDR3 reads CASSQRSPQGFGNSPLHF. The DNA of the CDR3 is TGTGCCAGCAGCCAACGGTCCCCACAGGGATTCGGCAATTCACCCCTCCACTTT.

The chain recombines TRBV5-6 with TRBJ1-1, with D hard to call. CDR3 length: 18 residues. Germline V gene data show CDR1 as SGHDT and CDR2 as YYEEEE. Deletions cut 0 bases from V and 0 bases from J, with 18 bases between. CDR3 bases: TGTGCCAGCAGCTTGGAGGAGGGCCAATTTCTCATGAACACTGAAGCTTTCTTT. It codes for CASSLEEGQFLMNTEAFF.

J is TRBJ2-3 and V is TRBV14; 9 bases are a match to TRBD2. Germline V lookup: CDR1 SGHDN, CDR2 FVKESK. Trimming at V came to 5 bases and at J to 2 bases, leaving 17 bases not matched to a gene. CDR3 length: 19 residues. CDR3 sequence reads: CASSSHKGLANRLTDTQYF. For the CDR3, the DNA is TGTGCCAGCAGCTCTCACAAGGGACTAGCCAATCGCCTCACAGATACGCAGTATTTT.

In its sample, this clonotype was seen a few times. The chain links TRBV10-3 to TRBJ2-7; D may be TRBD2 (6 bases). Germline CDR1 ENHRY, CDR2 SYGVKD. This CDR3 comprises 14 residues. V was cut by 8 bases and J by 0 bases, with 14 bases left in between. The CDR3 sequence is CAIAAHGGSYEQYF. The CDR3 DNA sequence: TGTGCCATCGCAGCCCACGGGGGCTCCTACGAGCAGTACTTC.

This clonotype was detected only a few times. This chain uses TRBV11-2 with TRBJ2-1; a possible D gene is TRBD1 (6 bases). Germline CDR1 reads SGHAT; CDR2 reads FQNNGV. This CDR3 has 15 amino acids. Trimming took 4 bases from V and 2 from J, leaving 12 bases between them. CDR3 bases: TGTGCCAGCAGCTCGGACAGTTCCCCCTACAATGAGCAGTTCTTC. It specifies CASSSDSSPYNEQFF.

As for this clonotype: A much larger clonotype is one base distant, so this may be a read error. CDR3 in amino acids: CATSRDWGNSPLHF. CDR3 bases: TGTGCCACCAGCAGAGATTGGGGGAATTCACCCCTCCACTTT. The V call is TRBV15, the J call TRBJ1-6, with TRBD1 as a possible D gene (5 bases). V was clipped by 0 bases and J by 7 bases, with 7 bases between them. CDR3 size: 14 residues. From germline, CDR1 is LNHNV and CDR2 YYDKDF (reference sequence).

This chain links TRBV20-1 with TRBJ1-6; D not certain. Germline V gene data show CDR1 as DFQATT and CDR2 as SNEGSKA (reference sequence). Trimming pared 4 bases from V and 6 bases from J, leaving 10 bases between. This CDR3 comprises 13 residues. The CDR3, as DNA: TGCAGTGCTACACCCAAGGGTAATTCACCCCTCCACTTT. Translated: CSATPKGNSPLHF.

V gene TRBV12-3 or TRBV12-4 combines with J gene TRBJ2-7, with D possibly matching TRBD2 (5 bases). V dropped 3 bases and J dropped 0 bases, with 15 bases sitting between them. CDR3 length: 16 residues. DNA for the CDR3: TGTGCCAGCAGTTTGCGGGTTATCGACAACTCCTACGAGCAGTACTTC. Encoded protein: CASSLRVIDNSYEQYF.

The table lists this clonotype with a few counts. The rearrangement links TRBV7-9 to TRBJ2-3, with 9 bases aligning to TRBD2. This CDR3 comprises 15 residues. The germline V gene encodes CDR1 SEHNR and CDR2 FQNEAQ (reference sequence). Trimming removed 5 bases from V and 1 base from J; junction bases left unmatched: 4. The CDR3 here is CASSRKRGGTDTQYF. The CDR3 nucleotides read TGTGCCAGCAGCCGCAAGCGGGGGGGCACAGATACGCAGTATTTT.

V usage is TRBV7-9 and J usage is TRBJ1-2; a weak D match, TRBD1 (5 bases). Germline V gene data show CDR1 as SEHNR and CDR2 as FQNEAQ (reference sequence). This CDR3 has 15 residues. V lost 0 bases to trimming and J lost 6 bases, with 14 bases between them. Here the CDR3 DNA reads TGTGCCAGCAGCTTAGCGGCAGGGTCTCAGGATGGCTACACCTTC. As protein: CASSLAAGSQDGYTF.

The rearrangement joins TRBV5-1 to TRBJ1-2; 8 bases map to TRBD1. CDR1 and CDR2 (germline): SGHRS, YFSETQ. The CDR3 consists of 13 residues. With 6 bases clipped from V and 7 bases from J, the junction kept 8 bases outside the gene matches. The CDR3 region has the DNA TGCGCCAGCACTCCGGGACAGGCCTTTGGCTACACCTTC. It is translated as CASTPGQAFGYTF.

On this clonotype: One junction end disagrees with the germline gene, perhaps due to a read error. The chain uses TRBV12-3 or TRBV12-4 and TRBJ2-3; 12 nucleotides agree with TRBD2. The CDR3 sequence is 16 residues long. The CDR3 sequence is CDSSLLAGGPTDTQYF. The CDR3, as DNA: TGTGACAGCAGTTTGCTAGCGGGGGGGCCTACAGATACGCAGTATTTT.

This clonotype has only a few counts. The V call is TRBV12-3 or TRBV12-4, the J call TRBJ2-5, with unresolved D. V lost 3 bases to trimming and J lost 11 bases, with 13 bases between them. The CDR3 is made up of 12 amino acids. CDR3 residues: CASSFTRKEQYF. The DNA of the CDR3 is TGTGCCAGCAGTTTTACAAGGAAAGAGCAGTACTTC.

This clonotype was seen repeatedly, ten times or more. The V and J genes are TRBV20-1 and TRBJ2-1; tentatively, D is TRBD2 (7 bases). V dropped 0 bases and J dropped 6 bases, with 12 bases sitting between them. CDR1 is DFQATT, CDR2 SNEGSKA, per germline (reference sequence). This CDR3 is built from 14 residues. CDR3 in amino acids: CSARDQGRVNEQFF. The CDR3 nucleotides read TGCAGTGCTAGAGATCAGGGGAGGGTCAATGAGCAGTTCTTC.

The chain combines TRBV20-1 with TRBJ1-2; no clear D gene. From germline, CDR1 is DFQATT and CDR2 SNEGSKA (reference sequence). V was pared by 1 base and J by 2 bases, with 11 bases between. The CDR3 covers 14 residues. The CDR3 here is CSARGLFSNYGYTF. In DNA form, the CDR3 reads TGCAGTGCTAGAGGACTCTTTTCAAACTATGGCTACACCTTC.